These 20 T cell receptor beta chains were sequenced from one sample in a study of CD4+ T cells in melanoma. Using immunoSEQ multiplex PCR, the repertoire was profiled, and TCRdb retains in-frame clones only, with some absent. The sample yields over 130,000 clones, around 90% seen once. These receptor sequences come from a human donor with melanoma.

The CDR3 DNA is TGTGCCTGGAAAAAATTACGCTCTGGAAACACCATATATTTT. Translating gives CAWKKLRSGNTIYF. This chain links TRBV30 with TRBJ1-3; D unclear. The CDR3 is 14 residues long. CDR1 is GTSNPN and CDR2 is SVGIG in the germline V gene (reference sequence). V gave up 4 bases and J gave up 0 bases, with 10 bases separating them.

The rearrangement links TRBV5-1 to TRBJ2-7; D gene ambiguous. In germline, CDR1 is SGHRS, CDR2 YFSETQ. Trimming shortened V by 9 bases and J by 7 bases, and 20 bases separated the two germline ends. This CDR3 comprises 13 residues. CDR3 sequence (DNA): TGCGCCACCAGAAATGCGGAGTCTGGTGAGCAGTACTTC. Protein sequence: CATRNAESGEQYF.

The V call is TRBV18, the J call TRBJ1-1; no clear D. Trimming took off 3 bases at V and 2 bases at J, with 10 bases between the two ends. Germline V gene sequence: CDR1 KGHSH, CDR2 LQKENI. CDR3 size: 14 residues. CDR3 in DNA: TGTGCCAGCTCACCGCACGCGGACAACACTGAAGCTTTCTTT. It encodes CASSPHADNTEAFF.

This chain's CDR3 is CASSLTGWGNTGELFF. CDR3 in DNA: TGTGCCAGCAGCCTGACAGGCTGGGGGAACACCGGGGAGCTGTTTTTT. The chain is built from TRBV7-2 and TRBJ2-2; D may be TRBD1 (6 bases). The V gene lost 5 bases and the J gene lost 1 base, with 14 bases spanning the gap. This CDR3 is 16 amino acids long. Germline V gene lookup returns CDR1 SGHTA and CDR2 FQGNSA.

This clone was observed a single time. The V and J genes are TRBV11-2 and TRBJ2-7; D unclear. V was cut by 5 bases and J by 6 bases, with 14 bases left in between. CDR3 length: 13 residues. The germline V gene has CDR1 SGHAT and CDR2 FQNNGV. CDR3 sequence (DNA): TGTGCCAGCAGCCGTTGGACCGGTCGCGAGCAGTACTTC. Translation: CASSRWTGREQYF.

This clone has more than one count but fewer than ten. This rearrangement joins TRBV6-5 to TRBJ1-2; TRBD1 is a possible D gene (5 bases). With 4 bases removed from V and 5 bases from J, the gap between germline ends came to 11 bases. Germline CDR1 reads MNHEY; CDR2 reads SVGAGI. The CDR3 covers 13 residues. Written as DNA, the CDR3 is TGTGCCAGCAGTTCCCCGGGGGATTATGGCTACACCTTC. Protein sequence: CASSSPGDYGYTF.

This sequence joins TRBV7-9 and TRBJ1-1; possible D gene TRBD1, 6 bases. V lost 7 bases and J lost 4, with 13 bases in between. CDR3 length: 13 residues. Germline CDR1 SEHNR, CDR2 FQNEAQ (reference sequence). This chain's CDR3 is CASTPQGVTEAFF. The CDR3 DNA reads as TGTGCCAGCACCCCACAGGGTGTCACTGAAGCTTTCTTT.

The V call is TRBV10-1, the J call TRBJ2-7; D is perhaps TRBD1 or TRBD2 (5 bases each). V gave up 2 bases and J gave up 3 bases, with 17 bases separating them. The CDR3 consists of 16 residues. Germline values: CDR1 WNHNN, CDR2 SYGVQD (reference sequence). CDR3 protein: CASSEGPGRTSYEQYF. The CDR3, as DNA: TGCGCCAGCAGTGAGGGCCCGGGACGGACGAGCTACGAGCAGTACTTC.

This clone was seen a handful of times. V usage is TRBV6-6 and J usage is TRBJ1-1; D is unclear. This CDR3 spans 13 amino acids. Looked up from germline, CDR1 is MNHNY and CDR2 is SVGAGI (reference sequence). Trimming pared 4 bases from V and 5 bases from J, leaving 11 bases between. CDR3 loop: CASSSGLGTEAFF. The CDR3 DNA is TGTGCCAGCAGTTCGGGGTTGGGTACTGAAGCTTTCTTT.

The J gene is TRBJ2-5, the V gene TRBV6-5, with no clear D. CDR1 is MNHEY, CDR2 SVGAGI, per germline. Trimming pared 7 bases from V and 5 bases from J, leaving 8 bases between. The CDR3 covers 11 residues. This chain's CDR3 is CASTQGETQYF. CDR3 bases: TGTGCCAGCACTCAAGGCGAGACCCAGTACTTC.

The rearrangement links TRBV10-3 to TRBJ2-5, with D tentatively TRBD1 (6 bases). Trimming took off 9 bases at V and 2 bases at J, with 16 bases between the two ends. The CDR3 totals 14 residues. The germline gives CDR1 ENHRY, CDR2 SYGVKD. CDR3 protein: CAIRDRMEQETQYF. DNA of the CDR3: TGTGCCATTAGAGACAGGATGGAGCAAGAGACCCAGTACTTC.

The V call is TRBV5-4, the J call TRBJ1-6, with 9 nucleotides matching TRBD1. V dropped 3 bases and J dropped 5; count of bases not matched to a gene: 6. Germline CDR1 is SGHNT and CDR2 is YYREEE (reference sequence). The CDR3 runs 16 residues. This chain's CDR3 is CASSSRTGVNNSPLHF. For the CDR3, the DNA is TGTGCCAGCAGCTCCCGGACAGGGGTAAATAATTCACCCCTCCACTTT.

The gene calls are TRBV7-2 and TRBJ1-2, with 7 bases matching TRBD1. Germline V gene data show CDR1 as SGHTA and CDR2 as FQGNSA. The CDR3 length is 14 residues. V was clipped by 5 bases and J by 6 bases; unmatched bases: 9. CDR3 region: CASSPRTGLHGYTF. CDR3 DNA sequence: TGTGCCAGCAGCCCCCGGACAGGATTACATGGCTACACCTTC.

This chain links TRBV7-3 with TRBJ1-6; a possible D gene is TRBD1 (5 bases). Trimming removed 6 bases at V and 4 bases at J, with 19 bases between. CDR1 is SGHTA and CDR2 is FQGTGA in the germline V gene. The CDR3 totals 17 residues. The CDR3 sequence is CASSKKPPGQYNSPLHF. CDR3 sequence (DNA): TGTGCCAGCAGTAAGAAACCGCCGGGGCAATATAATTCACCCCTCCACTTT.

The chain uses TRBV2 and TRBJ2-5; D perhaps matches TRBD2 (5 bases). Between the trimmed V and J ends, which lost 0 bases and 9 bases, there was a span of 11 bases. In germline, CDR1 is SNHLY, CDR2 FYNNEI. This CDR3 spans 13 amino acids. CDR3 sequence reads: CASSEAPLGAQYF. Written as DNA, the CDR3 is TGTGCCAGCAGTGAAGCGCCCCTCGGGGCCCAGTACTTC. Using reference TRBV2 and TRBJ2-5 for the parts outside the CDR3, the full variable domain is EPEVTQTPSHQVTQMGQEVILRCVPISNHLYFYWYRQILGQKVEFLVSFYNNEISEKSEIFDDQFSVERPDGSNFTLKIRSTKLEDSAMYFCASSEAPLGAQYFGPGTRLLVL.

The V gene is TRBV27, the J gene TRBJ1-6; no clear D. The CDR3 is 13 amino acids. The V gene lost 3 bases and the J gene lost 10 bases, with 10 bases spanning the gap. Germline lookup yields CDR1 MNHEY and CDR2 SMNVEV (reference sequence). The CDR3 bases are TGTGCCAGCAGTTTCCAGACGCAGTCACCCCTCCACTTT. As protein: CASSFQTQSPLHF.

V is TRBV18 and J is TRBJ1-2, with 8 bases aligning to TRBD1. With V trimmed by 5 bases and J by 3 bases, 2 bases remained unmatched. Germline CDR1 and CDR2: KGHSH and LQKENI. CDR3 length equals 13 residues. The DNA for the CDR3 is TGTGCCAGCTCATTGGACAGGGACTATGGCTACACCTTC. Translation gives CASSLDRDYGYTF.

The rearrangement uses TRBV30 and TRBJ2-7, with 8 bases identical to TRBD1. V was clipped by 0 bases and J by 2 bases; unmatched bases: 18. The CDR3 is made up of 19 amino acids. Per the germline V gene, CDR1 is GTSNPN and CDR2 is SVGIG (reference sequence). The CDR3 nucleotides read TGTGCCTGGAGTGTAGCCGGGACAGGCCCCCACCTGTTCCCCTACGAGCAGTACTTC. Translating it yields CAWSVAGTGPHLFPYEQYF.

The V gene is TRBV19, the J gene TRBJ2-3, with no clear D. CDR1 LNHDA and CDR2 SQIVND come from the germline V gene (reference sequence). The CDR3 consists of 16 residues. Trimming stripped 5 bases from V and 0 bases from J, with 15 bases between. CDR3 in amino acids: CASSSPRFESTDTQYF. DNA of the CDR3: TGTGCCAGTAGTTCCCCCCGGTTTGAAAGCACAGATACGCAGTATTTT.

The chain carries TRBV19 and TRBJ2-2; D is unclear. Trimming shortened V by 3 bases and J by 6 bases, and 11 bases separated the two germline ends. CDR1 and CDR2 from the germline V gene are LNHDA and SQIVND (reference sequence). CDR3 size: 14 residues. CDR3 nucleotides: TGTGCCAGTAGTATGGTCGGTGTATCCGGGGAGCTGTTTTTT. Translation: CASSMVGVSGELFF.